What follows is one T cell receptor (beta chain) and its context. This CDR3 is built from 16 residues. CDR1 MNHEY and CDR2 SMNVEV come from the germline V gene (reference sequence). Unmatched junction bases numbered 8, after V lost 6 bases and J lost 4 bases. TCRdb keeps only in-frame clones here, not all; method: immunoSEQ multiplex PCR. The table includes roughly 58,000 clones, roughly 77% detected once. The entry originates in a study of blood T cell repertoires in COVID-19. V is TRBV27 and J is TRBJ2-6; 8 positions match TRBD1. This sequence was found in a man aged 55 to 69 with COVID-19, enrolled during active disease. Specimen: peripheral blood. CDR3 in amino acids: CASSPKTGVGANVLTF. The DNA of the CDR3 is TGTGCCAGCAGCCCCAAGACAGGGGTCGGGGCCAACGTCCTGACTTTC.